This T cell receptor (beta chain) was recovered during a study of Ad26.COV2.S vaccination and SARS-CoV-2 variants. V lost 6 bases to trimming and J lost 5 bases, with 6 bases between them. The CDR3 runs 11 residues. Germline CDR1 is LNHDA and CDR2 is SQIVND (reference sequence). Indicated treatment: around 19 received Ad26.COV2.S at low or high dose, single or two shots; about five received placebo; per-sample allocation not given. The samples date from day 63 after the first vaccine or placebo injection. Only in-frame clones appear in the TCRdb table, and some are missing; sequencing was by immunoSEQ multiplex PCR. Of about half a million clones listed, roughly nine tenths were seen once; the top ten hold 1.7%.

V and J are TRBV19 and TRBJ2-3, with no clear D. The source is a person between 18 and 65 years old who received the Ad26.COV2.S COVID-19 vaccine or a placebo. This material consisted of peripheral blood, taken in a trial of Ad26.COV2.S vaccine versus placebo. CDR3 sequence: CASSLVDTQYF. In DNA, the CDR3 is TGTGCCAGTAGCCTAGTAGATACGCAGTATTTT.